The clone carrying this TCR beta chain was counted ten times or more. The antigen remains undetermined. Patients were aged 18 to 65, had disease duration under 2 months, and had newly diagnosed hyperthyroidism. The data stem from a study of T cells in Graves' hyperthyroidism and ophthalmopathy. At the level of the study: Any treatment followed the collection of peripheral blood at initial diagnosis. Study-level results: Ophthalmopathy was model-predicted a median approximately 6.4 months pre-onset.

RNA transcripts were the template for amplifying TCR beta CDR3 regions. In the first-round RT-PCR of the TCR CDR3, the HTBI primer set was used. TCRdb fed the multiplex PCR reads into MiXCR, producing one record per CDR3 protein. The data show around 580,000 distinct CDR3 sequences, approximately 15% seen once. This CDR3 region has 19 residues. With V trimmed by 4 bases and J by 3 bases, 17 bases remained unmatched. The germline CDR1 and CDR2 sequences are SEHNR and FQNEAQ (reference sequence). The clonotype comes from a woman aged 18-35 years with Graves' hyperthyroidism. The sample was blood. The chain employs TRBV7-9 and TRBJ1-4, with 7 bases fitting TRBD1. The DNA of the CDR3 is TGTGCCAGCAGCTACCCAGCTACCCCCGGGACAGACCCTAATGAAAAACTGTTTTTT. Encoded protein: CASSYPATPGTDPNEKLFF.